Presented here are 21 T cell receptor beta chains from one specimen sequenced in a study of T cell repertoires in cytomegalovirus infection (dated by TCRdb to between 2018 and 2020). Their target antigens are unknown. The listed sequencing device is Illumina HiSeq 1500. TCRdb took the public reads, trimmed them with fastp at Q25, ran MiXCR for clone calling and kept in-frame beta chains. Rows are combined by CDR3 protein, so each entry shows the most common genes and DNA. The sample table records roughly 990,000 distinct CDR3 sequences; about 33% of these occur just once. The ten largest clones take up around 15% of the sample. In the paper's terms, the treatment or condition label means: in vitro stimulation with specific CMV peptide epitopes to enrich CMV-specific T cells. The material sequenced was cultured CD8+ T cells from PBMCs, taken from culture after CMV antigen stimulation. The receptor set was obtained from a human donor in good health (CMV status not recorded). Some clones in this sample may be carry-over from other donors' samples.

The chain uses TRBV7-6 and TRBJ1-5; the match to TRBD1 covers 8 bases. Germline loops: CDR1 SGHVS, CDR2 FNYEAQ. The CDR3 is 15 residues long. V shed 5 bases, J shed 6 bases, and the junction held 9 bases outside the gene matches. Here the CDR3 reads CASSATGVPGQPQHF. The CDR3 DNA reads as TGTGCCAGCAGCGCGACAGGGGTGCCGGGTCAGCCCCAGCATTTT.

Of note for this clonotype: At one of its ends the junction is not consistent with the germline gene, which may arise from a read error. This rearrangement joins TRBV27 to TRBJ1-4; 8 bases line up with TRBD1. This CDR3 is 16 amino acids long. Germline assignment: CDR1 MNHEY and CDR2 SMNVEV (reference sequence). The CDR3 nucleotides read TGTGTCAGCAGTTTACGCAGGGGGCTGGATAATGAAAAACTGTTTTTT. This gives the protein CVSSLRRGLDNEKLFF.

The gene calls are TRBV19 and TRBJ2-1; tentatively, D is TRBD1 (6 bases). The CDR3 is 12 residues long. Germline CDR1 LNHDA, CDR2 SQIVND (reference sequence). V lost 10 bases and J lost 4, with 11 bases in between. As DNA, the CDR3 is TGTGCCACCAACACAGGGTACAATGAGCAGTTCTTC. It encodes CATNTGYNEQFF.

The rearrangement joins TRBV4-1 to TRBJ2-2, with D unclear. The germline V gene has CDR1 MGHRA and CDR2 YSYEKL. The CDR3 extends over 15 amino acids. V gave up 1 base and J gave up 2 bases, with 8 bases separating them. The CDR3 loop reads CASSQGVDNTGELFF. CDR3 coding DNA: TGCGCCAGCAGCCAAGGGGTGGATAACACCGGGGAGCTGTTTTTT.

V usage is TRBV29-1 and J usage is TRBJ1-2, with D tentatively TRBD1 (5 bases). Trimming stripped 6 bases from V and 6 bases from J, with 8 bases between. The CDR3 has 10 amino acids. The germline V gene encodes CDR1 SQVTM and CDR2 ANQGSEA. DNA of the CDR3: TGCAGCGTCACGACAGATGGCTACACCTTC. It yields the protein CSVTTDGYTF.

This clonotype showed up just a few times. This chain links TRBV27 with TRBJ2-1, with 7 bases lining up with TRBD1. J lost 6 bases, V lost 3 bases, and 5 bases had no gene match. The germline V gene encodes CDR1 MNHEY and CDR2 SMNVEV (reference sequence). The CDR3 loop spans 14 amino acids. Written as DNA, the CDR3 is TGTGCCAGCAGTTTTCAGCCAGGGGGCAATGAGCAGTTCTTC. Residues: CASSFQPGGNEQFF.

The V call is TRBV14, the J call TRBJ2-1; a possible D gene is TRBD1 (5 bases). V lost 0 bases and J lost 3, with 12 bases in between. The CDR3 loop spans 16 amino acids. The germline V gene has CDR1 SGHDN and CDR2 FVKESK. CDR3 amino acids: CASSQDHWGSYNEQFF. CDR3 sequence (DNA): TGTGCCAGCAGCCAAGATCATTGGGGCAGCTACAATGAGCAGTTCTTC. The complete variable domain, with remaining parts taken from reference TRBV14 and TRBJ2-1, reads EAGVTQFPSHSVIEKGQTVTLRCDPISGHDNLYWYRRVMGKEIKFLLHFVKESKQDESGMPNNRFLAERTGGTYSTLKVQPAELEDSGVYFCASSQDHWGSYNEQFFGPGTRLTVL.

This clonotype was detected only a few times. The chain has TRBV25-1 and TRBJ1-2, with D perhaps TRBD1 (5 bases). This CDR3 spans 13 amino acids. Trimming took 5 bases from V and 7 from J, leaving 14 bases between them. Germline V lookup: CDR1 MGHDK, CDR2 SYGVNS. In nucleotides, the CDR3 is TGTGCCAGCAGTTGGGGCTTTTTAGGTGGCTACACCTTC. Protein: CASSWGFLGGYTF.

This clonotype was recorded a few times. Relative to the germline gene, one junction end is altered; a read error may explain this. J is TRBJ2-1 and V is TRBV27; 8 bases align to TRBD1. The CDR3 contains 14 residues. The germline gives CDR1 MNHEY, CDR2 SMNVEV (reference sequence). In DNA, the CDR3 is TGTGTCAGCAGCCCCGGGACAGGCTACAATGAGCAGTTCTTC. This sequence encodes CVSSPGTGYNEQFF.

In the case of this clonotype: One base away lies a much larger clone, so this may be a sequencing read error. J is TRBJ2-5 and V is TRBV7-9; D might be TRBD1 (6 bases). CDR3 length: 13 residues. Germline CDR1 is SEHNR and CDR2 is FQNEAQ (reference sequence). The germline V and J ends were trimmed by 7 bases and 1 base, with 10 bases remaining between them. The CDR3 sequence is CASNPDSQETQYF. In DNA, the CDR3 is TGTGCCAGCAACCCGGACAGCCAAGAGACCCAGTACTTC.

The chain recombines TRBV13 with TRBJ2-2; 7 bases match TRBD1. Germline lookup yields CDR1 PRHDT and CDR2 FYEKMQ (reference sequence). Trimming at V came to 5 bases and at J to 6 bases, leaving 9 bases not matched to a gene. The CDR3 contains 15 residues. CDR3 region: CASSGRQGVAGELFF. The DNA of the CDR3 is TGTGCCAGCAGCGGACGACAGGGAGTCGCCGGGGAGCTGTTTTTT.

At least ten counts were recorded for this clonotype. The chain carries TRBV7-8 and TRBJ2-2, with a possible D match to TRBD2 (6 bases). Looked up from germline, CDR1 is SGHVS and CDR2 is FQNEAQ. CDR3 size: 18 residues. Deletions cut 1 base from V and 4 bases from J, with 19 bases between. The CDR3 reads CASSLGAGDAGPTGELFF. DNA for the CDR3: TGTGCCAGCAGCTTAGGGGCTGGGGACGCGGGGCCCACCGGGGAGCTGTTTTTT.

The table lists this clonotype with many counts. This chain joins TRBV12-3 or TRBV12-4 and TRBJ2-7, with TRBD2 matching over 8 bases. This CDR3 region has 17 residues. The V segment lost 5 bases and the J segment 3 bases; nucleotides outside the gene matches: 15. CDR3 amino acids: CASSPRGGASILYEQYF. In nucleotides, the CDR3 is TGTGCCAGCAGTCCCCGGGGGGGGGCCTCAATCCTCTACGAGCAGTACTTC.

This clonotype was seen repeatedly, ten times or more. V and J are TRBV6-2 or TRBV6-3 and TRBJ2-7; 7 positions agree with TRBD1. This CDR3 contains 15 residues. Germline-derived CDR1 and CDR2 are MNHEY and SVGEGT. The ends lost 4 bases at V and 3 bases at J; junction bases unmatched: 9. CDR3 DNA: TGTGCCAGCAGTTTCCTCCCGGGACAGCACTACGAGCAGTACGTC. It yields the protein CASSFLPGQHYEQYV.

In its sample, this clonotype was seen many times. The chain has TRBV11-2 and TRBJ1-4; no definite D call. CDR1 and CDR2 from the germline V gene are SGHAT and FQNNGV. The CDR3 consists of 15 residues. With 10 bases removed from V and 5 bases from J, the gap between germline ends came to 20 bases. This chain's CDR3 is CATENSLADNEKLFF. The CDR3 DNA is TGTGCCACCGAAAATTCTCTAGCGGACAATGAAAAACTGTTTTTT.

This clonotype was seen more than once but under ten times. The CDR3 sequence is CASSYSGQSTDTQYF. In nucleotides, the CDR3 is TGTGCCAGCAGTTACTCGGGACAGTCCACAGATACGCAGTATTTT. The rearrangement uses TRBV6-6 and TRBJ2-3, with 7 bases matching TRBD1. J lost 2 bases, V lost 0 bases, and 2 bases had no gene match. Germline CDR1 MNHNY, CDR2 SVGAGI (reference sequence). This CDR3 is built from 15 residues.

This clonotype showed up just a few times. The CDR3 is CASTLMGYNEQFF. The CDR3 coding sequence is TGTGCCAGCACCTTGATGGGGTACAATGAGCAGTTCTTC. This chain uses TRBV12-3 or TRBV12-4 with TRBJ2-1; D call uncertain. V lost 7 bases and J lost 4, with 11 bases in between. CDR3 length: 13 amino acids.

The rearrangement uses TRBV5-1 and TRBJ1-1, with D perhaps matching TRBD1 (5 bases). This CDR3 has 14 amino acids. CDR1 is SGHRS, CDR2 YFSETQ, per germline. V was trimmed by 2 bases and J by 4 bases, leaving 12 bases between them. CDR3 coding DNA: TGCGCCAGCAGCTTCTCCGGTACAGGCACTGAAGCTTTCTTT. Protein: CASSFSGTGTEAFF.

This chain links TRBV6-6 with TRBJ1-5; D ambiguous. Looked up from germline, CDR1 is MNHNY and CDR2 is SVGAGI (reference sequence). Trimming shortened V by 2 bases and J by 0 bases, and 11 bases separated the two germline ends. The CDR3 is made up of 16 amino acids. CDR3 sequence (DNA): TGTGCCAGCAGTTACGAGGGCACCCATAGCAATCAGCCCCAGCATTTT. Translating it yields CASSYEGTHSNQPQHF.

V gene TRBV4-3 combines with J gene TRBJ2-3, with 7 bases identical to TRBD1. Trimming took 0 bases from V and 5 from J; bases not matched to a gene: 8. CDR1 is LGHNA and CDR2 is YSLEER in the germline V gene. The length of the CDR3 is 16 residues. CDR3 in amino acids: CASSQELPAGGDTQYF. The CDR3 DNA sequence: TGCGCCAGCAGCCAAGAATTGCCCGCAGGGGGAGATACGCAGTATTTT.

This clonotype showed up many times. The chain recombines TRBV7-8 with TRBJ1-5, with TRBD1 as a possible D gene (5 bases). The V and J ends lost 5 bases and 0 bases respectively, with 8 bases between them. Germline V lookup: CDR1 SGHVS, CDR2 FQNEAQ. The CDR3 consists of 14 residues. CDR3 loop: CASSLTDSNQPQHF. The DNA for the CDR3 is TGTGCCAGCAGCCTGACAGATAGCAATCAGCCCCAGCATTTT. Variable domain in full (rest from reference TRBV7-8 and TRBJ1-5): GAGVSQSPRYKVAKRGQDVALRCDPISGHVSLFWYQQALGQGPEFLTYFQNEAQLDKSGLPSDRFFAERPEGSVSTLKIQRTQQEDSAVYLCASSLTDSNQPQHFGDGTRLSIL.